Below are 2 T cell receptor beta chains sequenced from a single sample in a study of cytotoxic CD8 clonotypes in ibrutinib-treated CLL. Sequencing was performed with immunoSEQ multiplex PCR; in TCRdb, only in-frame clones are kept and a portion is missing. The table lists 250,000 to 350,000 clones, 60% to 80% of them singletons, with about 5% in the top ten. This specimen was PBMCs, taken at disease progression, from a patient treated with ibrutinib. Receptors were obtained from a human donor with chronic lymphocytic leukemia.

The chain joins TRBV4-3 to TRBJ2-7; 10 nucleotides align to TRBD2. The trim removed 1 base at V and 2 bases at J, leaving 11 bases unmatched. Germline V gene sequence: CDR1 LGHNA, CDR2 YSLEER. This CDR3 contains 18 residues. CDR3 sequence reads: CASSQGLAGALRPYEQYF. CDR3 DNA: TGCGCCAGCAGCCAAGGGCTAGCGGGAGCTCTTCGCCCCTACGAGCAGTACTTC.

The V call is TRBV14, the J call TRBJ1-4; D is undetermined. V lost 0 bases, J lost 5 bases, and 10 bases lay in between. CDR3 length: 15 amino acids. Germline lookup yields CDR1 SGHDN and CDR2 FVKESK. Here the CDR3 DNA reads TGTGCCAGCAGCCAAGATTTACAGCCGAATGAAAAACTGTTTTTT. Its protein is CASSQDLQPNEKLFF.